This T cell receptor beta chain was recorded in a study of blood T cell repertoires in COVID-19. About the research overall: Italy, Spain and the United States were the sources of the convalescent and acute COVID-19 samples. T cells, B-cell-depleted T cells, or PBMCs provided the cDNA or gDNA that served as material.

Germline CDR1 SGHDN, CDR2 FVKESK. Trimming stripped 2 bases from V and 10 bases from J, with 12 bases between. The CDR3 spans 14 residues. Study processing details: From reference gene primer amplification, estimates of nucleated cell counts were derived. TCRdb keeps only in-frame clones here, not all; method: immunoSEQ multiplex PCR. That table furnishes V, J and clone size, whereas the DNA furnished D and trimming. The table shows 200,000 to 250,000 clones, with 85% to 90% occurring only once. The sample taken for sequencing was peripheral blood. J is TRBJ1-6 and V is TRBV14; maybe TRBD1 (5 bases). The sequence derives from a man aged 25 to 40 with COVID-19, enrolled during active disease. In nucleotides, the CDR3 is TGTGCCAGCAGCCAAACCCAGGGATCATCACCCCTCCACTTT. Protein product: CASSQTQGSSPLHF.